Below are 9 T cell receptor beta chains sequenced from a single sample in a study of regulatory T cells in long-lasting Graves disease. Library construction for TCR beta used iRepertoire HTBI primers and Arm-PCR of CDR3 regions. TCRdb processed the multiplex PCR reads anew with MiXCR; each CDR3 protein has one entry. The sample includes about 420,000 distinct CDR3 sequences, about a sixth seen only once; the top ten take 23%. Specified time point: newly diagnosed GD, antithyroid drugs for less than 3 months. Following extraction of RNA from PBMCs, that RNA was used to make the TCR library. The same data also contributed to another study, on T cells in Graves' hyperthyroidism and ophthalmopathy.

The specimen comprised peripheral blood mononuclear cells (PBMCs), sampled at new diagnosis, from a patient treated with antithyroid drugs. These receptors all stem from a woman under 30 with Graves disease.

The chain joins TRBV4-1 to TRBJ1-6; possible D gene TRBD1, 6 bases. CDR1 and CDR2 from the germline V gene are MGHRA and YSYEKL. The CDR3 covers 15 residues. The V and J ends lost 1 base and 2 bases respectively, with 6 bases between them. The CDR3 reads CASSQGTAYNSPLHF. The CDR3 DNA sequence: TGCGCCAGCAGCCAAGGGACAGCCTATAATTCACCCCTCCACTTT.

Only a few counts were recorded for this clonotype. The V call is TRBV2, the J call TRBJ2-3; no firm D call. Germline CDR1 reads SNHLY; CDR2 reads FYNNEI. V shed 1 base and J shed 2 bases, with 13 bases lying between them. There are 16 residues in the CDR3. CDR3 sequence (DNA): TGTGCCAGCAGTGAAGACGGACGGATATTCACAGATACGCAGTATTTT. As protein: CASSEDGRIFTDTQYF.

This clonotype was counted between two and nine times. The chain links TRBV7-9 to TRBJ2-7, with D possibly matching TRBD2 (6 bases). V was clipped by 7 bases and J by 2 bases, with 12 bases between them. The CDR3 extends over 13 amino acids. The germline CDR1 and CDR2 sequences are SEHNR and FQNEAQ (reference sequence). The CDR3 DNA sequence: TGTGCCAGCACTGGGCGGGACGCCTACGAGCAGTACTTC. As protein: CASTGRDAYEQYF.

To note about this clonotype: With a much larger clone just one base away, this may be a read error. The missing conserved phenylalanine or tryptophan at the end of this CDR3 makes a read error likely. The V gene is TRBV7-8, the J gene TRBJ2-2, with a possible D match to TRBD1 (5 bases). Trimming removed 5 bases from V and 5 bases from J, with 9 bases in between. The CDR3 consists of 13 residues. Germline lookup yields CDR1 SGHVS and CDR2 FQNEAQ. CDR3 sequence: CASSRRQTGELFL. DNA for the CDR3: TGTGCCAGCAGCCGCAGACAGACCGGGGAGCTGTTTCTT.

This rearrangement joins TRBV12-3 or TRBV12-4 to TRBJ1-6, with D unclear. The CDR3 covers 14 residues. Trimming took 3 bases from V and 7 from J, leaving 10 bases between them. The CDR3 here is CASSFNRVNSPLHF. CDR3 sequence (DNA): TGTGCCAGCAGTTTTAACCGGGTAAATTCACCCCTCCACTTT.

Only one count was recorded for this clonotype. The CDR3 DNA sequence: TGTGCCAGCAGTTTAAGGAACAGAGGGAACACTGAAGCTTTCTTT. As protein: CASSLRNRGNTEAFF. This chain joins TRBV19 and TRBJ1-1, with D hard to call. This CDR3 comprises 15 residues. Germline V gene sequence: CDR1 LNHDA, CDR2 SQIVND (reference sequence). V lost 9 bases, J lost 1 base, and 18 bases lay in between.

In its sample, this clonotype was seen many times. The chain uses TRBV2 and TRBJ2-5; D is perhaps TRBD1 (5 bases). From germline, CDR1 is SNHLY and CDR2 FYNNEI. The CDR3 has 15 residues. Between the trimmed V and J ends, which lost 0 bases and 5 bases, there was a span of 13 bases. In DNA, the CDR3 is TGTGCCAGCAGTGAAGCGCTAGGGGTAGGGGAGACCCAGTACTTC. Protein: CASSEALGVGETQYF.

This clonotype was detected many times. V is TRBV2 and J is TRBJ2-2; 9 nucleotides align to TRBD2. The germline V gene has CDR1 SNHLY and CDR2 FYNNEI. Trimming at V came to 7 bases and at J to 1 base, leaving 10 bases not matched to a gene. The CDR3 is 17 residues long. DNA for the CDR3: TGTGCCAGCACACTATGGGTAGCGGGAGTGAACACCGGGGAGCTGTTTTTT. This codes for CASTLWVAGVNTGELFF.

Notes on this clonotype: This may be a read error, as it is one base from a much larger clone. This CDR3 reads CASSPSQGQGVEQDF. As DNA, the CDR3 is TGTGCCAGCAGTCCCTCACAAGGACAGGGCGTCGAGCAGGACTTC. J is TRBJ2-7 and V is TRBV11-1; the match to TRBD1 covers 8 bases. Germline V gene lookup returns CDR1 SGHAT and CDR2 FQDESV (reference sequence). The CDR3 length is 15 residues. Full variable domain (remainder filled in from reference TRBV11-1 and TRBJ2-7): EAEVAQSPRYKITEKSQAVAFWCDPISGHATLYWYRQILGQGPELLVQFQDESVVDDSQLPKDRFSAERLKGVDSTLKIQPAELGDSAMYLCASSPSQGQGVEQDFGPGTRLTVT.